These 30 T cell receptor beta chains originate from one sample sequenced in a study of monozygotic twins with inflammatory bowel disease. TCRdb reprocessed the 5' RACE reads and stores each CDR3 protein as one record, lacking DNA. This sample's table has 300,000 to 400,000 distinct CDR3 sequences. The sample taken for sequencing was blood. These receptors were obtained from a human donor with ulcerative colitis or Crohn's disease, or a healthy co-twin of an affected twin (not recorded which).

This chain connects TRBV7-2 to TRBJ1-2; no DNA is available, so the TRBD1 call from TCRdb remains unchecked. This CDR3 is built from 16 residues. CDR1 and CDR2 (germline): SGHTA, FQGNSA. The CDR3 reads CASSPSFGGTFYGYTF.

The rearrangement uses TRBV9 and TRBJ1-2; absent DNA, TCRdb's TRBD1 call cannot be checked. This CDR3 region has 13 residues. Germline V gene sequence: CDR1 SGDLS, CDR2 YYNGEE. CDR3 sequence reads: CASSVAGGYGYTF.

The gene calls are TRBV6-6 and TRBJ2-3; the D gene TCRdb calls, TRBD1, cannot be checked with no DNA. CDR3 size: 13 residues. Germline CDR1 reads MNHNY; CDR2 reads SVGAGI (reference sequence). The CDR3 spells CASSYSSGDTQYF.

The V gene is TRBV30, the J gene TRBJ2-5. The CDR3 is made up of 14 amino acids. From germline, CDR1 is GTSNPN and CDR2 SVGIG (reference sequence). The CDR3 loop reads CAWSVGRNQETQYF.

J is TRBJ1-1 and V is TRBV5-1. This CDR3 comprises 13 residues. In germline, CDR1 is SGHRS, CDR2 YFSETQ. CDR3 amino acids: CASSSEGNTEAFF. The full variable domain, with the rest looked up from reference TRBV5-1 and TRBJ1-1, is KAGVTQTPRYLIKTRGQQVTLSCSPISGHRSVSWYQQTPGQGLQFLFEYFSETQRNKGNFPGRFSGRQFSNSRSEMNVSTLELGDSALYLCASSSEGNTEAFFGQGTRLTVV.

The genes are TRBV15 and TRBJ1-3. Germline V CDR1 and CDR2: LNHNV, YYDKDF (reference sequence). The CDR3 is made up of 13 amino acids. CDR3 sequence: CATRRASGNTIYF.

CDR3 sequence reads: CASSLSGGAVTGELFF. The gene calls are TRBV5-5 and TRBJ2-2; TCRdb calls TRBD1, which cannot be checked without DNA. CDR1 is SGHKS and CDR2 is YYEKEE in the germline V gene (reference sequence). CDR3 size: 16 residues.

The genes are TRBV5-5 and TRBJ1-5. Germline V gene lookup returns CDR1 SGHKS and CDR2 YYEKEE (reference sequence). The CDR3 length is 15 residues. The CDR3 sequence is CASSLAGVVDQPQHF.

This sequence joins TRBV21-1 and TRBJ2-7; TCRdb proposes TRBD2, but this gene call is untestable without DNA. TRBV21-1 represents a pseudogene. This CDR3 spans 18 amino acids. This CDR3 is CASSKTSQGMGGPYEQYF.

The chain is built from TRBV15 and TRBJ2-7; TCRdb designates TRBD2, a call that cannot be tested without DNA. Germline CDR1 is LNHNV and CDR2 is YYDKDF (reference sequence). This CDR3 contains 15 residues. The CDR3 sequence: CATSRVAGVGYEQYF. Full variable domain (rest looked up from reference TRBV15 and TRBJ2-7): DAMVIQNPRYQVTQFGKPVTLSCSQTLNHNVMYWYQQKSSQAPKLLFHYYDKDFNNEADTPDNFQSRRPNTSFCFLDIRSPGLGDTAMYLCATSRVAGVGYEQYFGPGTRLTVT.

The chain employs TRBV27 and TRBJ2-1; TCRdb picks TRBD1, but there is no DNA to check that call. CDR1 is MNHEY, CDR2 SMNVEV, per germline (reference sequence). This CDR3 has 13 amino acids. CDR3 protein: CASRQTGRNEQFF.

The chain uses TRBV7-2 and TRBJ2-7; TCRdb calls TRBD1, which cannot be checked without DNA. The CDR3 covers 13 residues. Germline CDR1 reads SGHTA; CDR2 reads FQGNSA. The CDR3 sequence is CASTLDRTYEQYF.

The V call is TRBV18, the J call TRBJ2-1. This CDR3 contains 14 residues. The germline V gene has CDR1 KGHSH and CDR2 LQKENI. The CDR3 loop is CASSTSGGAHEQFF.

The rearrangement links TRBV5-1 to TRBJ2-3. The CDR3 runs to 13 residues. Germline V CDR1 and CDR2: SGHRS, YFSETQ. The CDR3 here is CASSWAGTDTQYF.

The rearrangement uses TRBV12-3 or TRBV12-4 and TRBJ1-5; TCRdb's D gene call, TRBD1, goes unchecked for lack of DNA. The CDR3 is 17 amino acids. The CDR3 region is CASSLGQGAKLGQPQHF.

This chain connects TRBV5-1 to TRBJ2-2; absent DNA, TCRdb's TRBD1 call cannot be checked. Germline V gene data show CDR1 as SGHRS and CDR2 as YFSETQ. The CDR3 totals 16 residues. The CDR3 loop is CASSPLGGTNTGELFF.

The rearrangement uses TRBV19 and TRBJ2-7; TCRdb selects TRBD2, and the lack of DNA leaves this call unchecked. This CDR3 is built from 14 residues. The germline V gene has CDR1 LNHDA and CDR2 SQIVND (reference sequence). The CDR3 protein is CASSILAGAYEQYF.

The V call is TRBV5-5, the J call TRBJ1-5. This CDR3 has 15 amino acids. The germline CDR1 and CDR2 sequences are SGHKS and YYEKEE (reference sequence). CDR3 loop: CASSLVHASNQPQHF.

This sequence joins TRBV6-2 or TRBV6-3 and TRBJ1-4; without DNA, the TCRdb call of TRBD1 cannot be checked. This CDR3 has 14 amino acids. From germline, CDR1 is MNHEY and CDR2 SVGEGT. CDR3 in amino acids: CAGKRTGSNEKLFF.

The chain uses TRBV11-2 and TRBJ2-4; TCRdb's assignment of TRBD1 cannot be checked, as there is no DNA. Germline V gene sequence: CDR1 SGHAT, CDR2 FQNNGV. This CDR3 comprises 20 residues. CDR3 region: CASSLDGTGALTLAKNIQYF.

V is TRBV29-1 and J is TRBJ2-2; TCRdb's D call of TRBD1 is untestable without DNA. The CDR3 covers 15 residues. CDR1 and CDR2 from the germline V gene are SQVTM and ANQGSEA. This CDR3 is CSGGETGATRGELFF.

The rearrangement joins TRBV5-1 to TRBJ1-1; TCRdb selects TRBD1, and the lack of DNA leaves this call unchecked. CDR1 SGHRS and CDR2 YFSETQ come from the germline V gene. The CDR3 extends over 16 amino acids. This CDR3 reads CASSFSQQGASTEAFF.

J is TRBJ2-1 and V is TRBV6-2 or TRBV6-3; TCRdb names TRBD2, which stays unverified in the absence of DNA. The CDR3 has 14 residues. In germline, CDR1 is MNHEY, CDR2 SVGEGT. The CDR3 loop is CASSQQRPYNEQFF.

This chain links TRBV20-1 with TRBJ1-5; the D call of TRBD1 rests on TCRdb alone, since no DNA is present to check it. The CDR3 runs to 13 residues. Germline lookup yields CDR1 DFQATT and CDR2 SNEGSKA (reference sequence). The CDR3 sequence: CSARTGSNQPQHF.

The V call is TRBV6-2 or TRBV6-3, the J call TRBJ2-3. The CDR3 extends over 14 amino acids. CDR1 is MNHEY, CDR2 SVGEGT, per germline. The CDR3 here is CASSRRMMADTQYF.

The genes are TRBV11-2 and TRBJ1-5; TCRdb returns TRBD1, unconfirmable since there is no DNA. The CDR3 length is 15 residues. From germline, CDR1 is SGHAT and CDR2 FQNNGV. CDR3 in amino acids: CASSALQGRGQPQHF.

The chain combines TRBV3-1 with TRBJ2-7; TCRdb gives TRBD1 as the D gene, but with no DNA this cannot be confirmed. There are 14 residues in the CDR3. Germline CDR1 LGHDT, CDR2 YNNKEL (reference sequence). CDR3 sequence: CASSQVRQTYEQYF.

The chain's CDR3 is CASSPPAVGTDTQYF. The chain employs TRBV27 and TRBJ2-3. Germline CDR1 reads MNHEY; CDR2 reads SMNVEV (reference sequence). The CDR3 is 15 residues long.

The chain employs TRBV4-1 and TRBJ1-3. The CDR3 is 14 amino acids. Germline V gene data show CDR1 as MGHRA and CDR2 as YSYEKL. This CDR3 reads CASSQAATRNTIYF.

This chain connects TRBV27 to TRBJ2-5; TCRdb's D gene call, TRBD1, goes unchecked for lack of DNA. This CDR3 spans 15 amino acids. The germline V gene has CDR1 MNHEY and CDR2 SMNVEV (reference sequence). Here the CDR3 reads CASSPDRGLRETQYF.